What follows are 32 T cell receptor beta chains derived from one specimen sequenced in a study of blood T cell repertoires in COVID-19. Using immunoSEQ multiplex PCR, the repertoire was profiled, and TCRdb retains in-frame clones only, with some absent. The sample contains about 74,000 clones, around nine tenths of which appear only once. Sequenced sample: peripheral blood. All receptors derive from a man between 65 and 79 years old with active or convalescent COVID-19.

This clone was recorded only once. This sequence joins TRBV27 and TRBJ2-1; 7 bases fit TRBD1. J was trimmed by 5 bases and V by 6 bases; bases with no gene match: 7. From germline, CDR1 is MNHEY and CDR2 SMNVEV (reference sequence). CDR3 length: 14 amino acids. DNA for the CDR3: TGTGCCAGCAGCACGGGACAGATACACAATGAGCAGTTCTTC. The encoded protein is CASSTGQIHNEQFF.

The chain combines TRBV29-1 with TRBJ1-1; D perhaps matches TRBD1 (5 bases). V dropped 7 bases and J dropped 3 bases, with 9 bases sitting between them. Germline CDR1 reads SQVTM; CDR2 reads ANQGSEA. The CDR3 contains 11 residues. CDR3 sequence (DNA): TGCAGCGCACAGGTGGACACTGAAGCTTTCTTT. This encodes CSAQVDTEAFF.

This clone was detected only once. The V and J genes are TRBV7-2 and TRBJ1-1; 7 bases match TRBD1. CDR1 and CDR2 (germline): SGHTA, FQGNSA. CDR3 size: 15 residues. Trimming removed 5 bases from V and 6 bases from J; junction bases left unmatched: 12. CDR3 region: CASSAPGTVVPEAFF. The CDR3 nucleotides are TGTGCCAGCAGCGCTCCCGGGACAGTGGTCCCTGAAGCTTTCTTT.

The V call is TRBV14, the J call TRBJ1-1; 8 bases line up with TRBD1. The CDR3 covers 13 residues. The J segment lost 10 bases and the V segment lost 4 bases, leaving 8 bases of the junction unmatched. Germline V lookup: CDR1 SGHDN, CDR2 FVKESK. CDR3 loop: CASSPTQGARAFF. In nucleotides, the CDR3 is TGTGCCAGCAGCCCAACCCAGGGGGCGCGAGCTTTCTTT.

This clone came up a few times. The CDR3 DNA reads TGTGCCAGCTCCATCGTCGACAGGGGATTTTCACCCCTCCACTTT. Its protein product is CASSIVDRGFSPLHF. V and J are TRBV6-5 and TRBJ1-6; 8 nucleotides agree with TRBD1. The V segment lost 8 bases and the J segment 9 bases; nucleotides outside the gene matches: 12. Germline-derived CDR1 and CDR2 are MNHEY and SVGAGI. This CDR3 is 15 amino acids long.

In its sample, this clone was seen a few times. The V and J genes are TRBV28 and TRBJ1-5, with TRBD1 as a possible D gene (5 bases). Trimming pared 6 bases from V and 7 bases from J, leaving 22 bases between. Looked up from germline, CDR1 is MDHEN and CDR2 is SYDVKM. The length of the CDR3 is 16 residues. The CDR3 DNA sequence: TGTGCCAGCAGCCCCCTAGGAATGAAGGGGCAACAGCCCCAGCATTTT. It is translated as CASSPLGMKGQQPQHF.

The chain is built from TRBV7-8 and TRBJ2-1; no clear D. CDR1 is SGHVS, CDR2 FQNEAQ, per germline. The CDR3 is 15 amino acids. V was trimmed by 5 bases and J by 3 bases, leaving 14 bases between them. CDR3 protein: CASSPRSADYNEQFF. Written as DNA, the CDR3 is TGTGCCAGCAGCCCCCGGTCGGCGGACTACAATGAGCAGTTCTTC.

This clone has just one count. The junction departs from germline at one end; a sequencing error may be responsible. This sequence joins TRBV6-6 and TRBJ2-4; 8 nucleotides line up with TRBD1. Per the germline V gene, CDR1 is MNHNY and CDR2 is SVGAGI (reference sequence). The CDR3 runs 13 residues. The CDR3 region has the DNA TGTGCCAGCAGTAAACGGGACAGGTACATACAGTACTTC. Translation gives CASSKRDRYIQYF.

The V and J genes are TRBV27 and TRBJ1-4; D gene uncertain. The ends were cut back, 6 bases at V and 0 bases at J, with 17 bases in the middle. Germline V gives CDR1 MNHEY, CDR2 SMNVEV (reference sequence). The CDR3 runs 17 residues. CDR3 bases: TGTGCCAGCAGAACTGCCGCGGCAGCTGCAACTAATGAAAAACTGTTTTTT. Its translation is CASRTAAAAATNEKLFF.

The rearrangement uses TRBV6-5 and TRBJ2-3; possibly TRBD1 for D (5 bases). The CDR3 consists of 14 residues. Trimming stripped 6 bases from V and 2 bases from J, with 12 bases between. In germline, CDR1 is MNHEY, CDR2 SVGAGI. The CDR3 nucleotides read TGTGCCAGCAGCAAGGGGCTCTCCACAGATACGCAGTATTTT. It translates to CASSKGLSTDTQYF.

This clone was seen just once. The chain combines TRBV29-1 with TRBJ2-7, with 7 bases lining up with TRBD1. V was clipped by 5 bases and J by 5 bases; unmatched bases: 6. The CDR3 is made up of 12 amino acids. Germline loops: CDR1 SQVTM, CDR2 ANQGSEA. CDR3 amino acids: CSVSPTGNEQYF. The CDR3 DNA reads as TGCAGCGTTAGTCCGACAGGGAACGAGCAGTACTTC.

This chain connects TRBV18 to TRBJ1-5, with D possibly TRBD1 on 5 matching bases. This CDR3 contains 16 residues. The V end lost 2 bases, the J end lost 0 bases, and 11 bases lay between the germline ends. The germline V gene encodes CDR1 KGHSH and CDR2 LQKENI. The CDR3 loop is CASSPGARVSNQPQHF. The CDR3 DNA follows: TGTGCCAGCTCACCAGGTGCCAGGGTTAGCAATCAGCCCCAGCATTTT.

The chain uses TRBV3-1 (or the pseudogene TRBV3-2) and TRBJ2-5, with a tentative D call TRBD2 (7 bases). Germline lookup yields CDR1 LGHDT and CDR2 YNNKEL (reference sequence). V lost 3 bases and J lost 2, with 10 bases in between. The CDR3 runs to 14 residues. Here the CDR3 DNA reads TGTGCCAGCAGCCAGCGGGGGCGACAAGAGACCCAGTACTTC. Translation: CASSQRGRQETQYF.

The chain couples TRBV11-2 to TRBJ2-5; a weak D match, TRBD2 (6 bases). The CDR3 extends over 15 amino acids. The V end lost 1 base, the J end lost 3 bases, and 12 bases lay between the germline ends. The V gene's germline CDR1 is SGHAT and CDR2 FQNNGV. The DNA of the CDR3 is TGTGCCAGCAGCTTAGTGGGGGGAGGAAAAGAGACCCAGTACTTC. Residues: CASSLVGGGKETQYF.

Here the CDR3 reads CASSQDLAGGGGYTF. For the CDR3, the DNA is TGCGCCAGCAGCCAAGATTTAGCTGGGGGGGGAGGCTACACCTTC. This chain joins TRBV4-1 and TRBJ1-2, with D possibly matching TRBD1 (5 bases). V was shortened by 0 bases and J by 8 bases, with 16 bases between the two germline ends. This CDR3 spans 15 amino acids. CDR1 is MGHRA and CDR2 is YSYEKL in the germline V gene.

The CDR3 here is CASSPRAVAGTEAFF. The CDR3 DNA sequence: TGTGCCAGCAGCCCCCGCGCTGTGGCGGGCACTGAAGCTTTCTTT. The rearrangement uses TRBV9 and TRBJ1-1; the D is unclear. Germline CDR1 is SGDLS and CDR2 is YYNGEE. The length of the CDR3 is 15 residues. V gave up 4 bases and J gave up 4 bases, with 17 bases separating them.

The gene calls are TRBV4-1 and TRBJ1-6; D possibly corresponds to TRBD1 (5 bases). Germline loops: CDR1 MGHRA, CDR2 YSYEKL. With 1 base removed from V and 6 bases from J, the gap between germline ends came to 13 bases. CDR3 length equals 16 residues. CDR3: CASSQGVGALNSPLHF. The DNA of the CDR3 is TGCGCCAGCAGCCAAGGAGTAGGGGCCCTTAATTCACCCCTCCACTTT.

In the case of this clone: A read error may account for a junction end that differs from germline. V and J are TRBV7-9 and TRBJ2-7; D uncertain. In germline, CDR1 is SEHNR, CDR2 FQNEAQ (reference sequence). The CDR3 runs to 15 residues. CDR3 protein: CASSPLSQFPYVQYF. The CDR3 DNA sequence: TGTGCCAGCAGCCCGCTGTCACAGTTCCCCTACGTGCAGTACTTC.

The count of this clone is one. The chain combines TRBV6-6 with TRBJ1-5; D not resolved. The CDR3 spans 14 residues. V was shortened by 5 bases and J by 2 bases, with 10 bases between the two germline ends. Germline values: CDR1 MNHNY, CDR2 SVGAGI (reference sequence). DNA of the CDR3: TGTGCCAGCAGTAACTACAGAGGCAATCAGCCCCAGCATTTT. Protein: CASSNYRGNQPQHF.

The chain joins TRBV18 to TRBJ2-7; D remains unclear. Germline V CDR1 and CDR2: KGHSH, LQKENI. The CDR3 is 12 residues long. Trimming left V 3 bases short and J 7 bases short, with 10 bases between. The chain's CDR3 is CASSPSLGEQYF. CDR3 bases: TGTGCCAGCTCACCCTCCCTCGGGGAGCAGTACTTC.

The chain carries TRBV7-8 and TRBJ1-5; D is perhaps TRBD1 (5 bases). The CDR3 is 19 residues long. Germline loops: CDR1 SGHVS, CDR2 FQNEAQ. Trimming took off 5 bases at V and 6 bases at J, with 29 bases between the two ends. In DNA, the CDR3 is TGTGCCAGCAGCAAGCTATCCGCCGTAGGCTCAGGGCGGACTCAGCCCCAGCATTTT. Its translation: CASSKLSAVGSGRTQPQHF.

J is TRBJ1-1 and V is TRBV7-9; D unclear. The length of the CDR3 is 13 residues. Trimming took off 5 bases at V and 4 bases at J, with 11 bases between the two ends. Germline CDR1 and CDR2: SEHNR and FQNEAQ (reference sequence). CDR3: CASSVVASTEAFF. The DNA of the CDR3 is TGTGCCAGCAGCGTCGTGGCAAGCACTGAAGCTTTCTTT.

This chain links TRBV5-5 with TRBJ2-5; TRBD2 aligns across 8 bases. Germline assignment: CDR1 SGHKS and CDR2 YYEKEE (reference sequence). V was pared by 5 bases and J by 2 bases, with 8 bases of the junction left unmatched. The CDR3 consists of 15 residues. The CDR3 sequence is CASSRPGGTQETQYF. The CDR3 DNA sequence: TGTGCCAGCAGTCGGCCGGGGGGGACTCAAGAGACCCAGTACTTC. The full variable domain, completed using reference TRBV5-5 and TRBJ2-5, is DAGVTQSPTHLIKTRGQQVTLRCSPISGHKSVSWYQQVLGQGPQFIFQYYEKEERGRGNFPDRFSARQFPNYSSELNVNALLLGDSALYLCASSRPGGTQETQYFGPGTRLLVL.

V and J are TRBV7-3 and TRBJ2-3; D is possibly TRBD2 (6 bases). Trimming left V 2 bases short and J 0 bases short, with 12 bases between. The CDR3 has 16 amino acids. Germline V CDR1 and CDR2: SGHTA, FQGTGA. The CDR3 DNA reads TGTGCCAGCAGCTTATCGGGAGCCACTAGCACAGATACGCAGTATTTT. This encodes CASSLSGATSTDTQYF.

The chain is built from TRBV28 and TRBJ1-2, with 10 positions matching TRBD1. Germline trimming cut 6 bases from V and 6 bases from J; bases unmatched to any gene: 10. Germline CDR1 MDHEN, CDR2 SYDVKM. The CDR3 is made up of 15 amino acids. This CDR3 reads CASSLPGQGEDGYTF. The CDR3 DNA sequence: TGTGCCAGCAGCTTACCCGGACAGGGGGAGGATGGCTACACCTTC.

This sequence joins TRBV19 and TRBJ2-7; the D is unclear. The CDR3 consists of 13 residues. The V gene's germline CDR1 is LNHDA and CDR2 SQIVND (reference sequence). The CDR3: CCTLQVTPYEQYF. CDR3 bases: TGTTGCACCTTGCAGGTAACCCCCTACGAGCAGTACTTC.

The J gene is TRBJ2-3, the V gene TRBV5-1; the match to TRBD1 covers 7 bases. The germline gives CDR1 SGHRS, CDR2 YFSETQ. CDR3 length: 15 amino acids. The ends lost 0 bases at V and 2 bases at J; junction bases unmatched: 3. As DNA, the CDR3 is TGCGCCAGCAGCTTGGACAGGGGATTCACAGATACGCAGTATTTT. This sequence encodes CASSLDRGFTDTQYF.

The rearrangement joins TRBV2 to TRBJ2-5; D remains unclear. Trimming pared 4 bases from V and 4 bases from J, leaving 19 bases between. This CDR3 contains 16 residues. CDR1 and CDR2 from the germline V gene are SNHLY and FYNNEI. CDR3 protein: CASSVPSGLGTETQYF. The DNA for the CDR3 is TGTGCCAGCAGTGTCCCTTCCGGTCTAGGCACAGAGACCCAGTACTTC.

The rearrangement uses TRBV10-1 and TRBJ2-3, with D tentatively TRBD1 (5 bases). Trimming stripped 3 bases from V and 3 bases from J, with 13 bases between. The CDR3 contains 15 residues. Germline V gene lookup returns CDR1 WNHNN and CDR2 SYGVQD (reference sequence). This chain's CDR3 is CASSDQGVATDTQYF. The CDR3 DNA is TGCGCCAGCAGTGACCAGGGTGTTGCGACAGATACGCAGTATTTT.

J is TRBJ2-7 and V is TRBV6-1; a possible D gene is TRBD1 (5 bases). Per the germline V gene, CDR1 is MNHNS and CDR2 is SASEGT. There are 17 residues in the CDR3. Trimming took off 3 bases at V and 4 bases at J, with 22 bases between the two ends. This CDR3 reads CASSDYRSGLWGYEQYF. As DNA, the CDR3 is TGTGCCAGCAGTGATTACAGGTCGGGTCTATGGGGTTACGAGCAGTACTTC.

The gene calls are TRBV4-1 and TRBJ1-6; D is possibly TRBD1 (5 bases). Germline V gives CDR1 MGHRA, CDR2 YSYEKL. This CDR3 region has 14 residues. V was pared by 0 bases and J by 7 bases, with 7 bases between. The CDR3 coding sequence is TGCGCCAGCAGCCAAGATCGGGGGAATTCACCCCTCCACTTT. It yields the protein CASSQDRGNSPLHF.

The rearrangement joins TRBV2 to TRBJ1-5; 10 bases agree with TRBD1. The germline V gene has CDR1 SNHLY and CDR2 FYNNEI. The CDR3 totals 15 residues. Trimming took 5 bases from V and 11 from J; bases not matched to a gene: 12. The CDR3 loop is CASSPGTGVSLAQHF. Written as DNA, the CDR3 is TGTGCCAGCAGTCCCGGGACAGGGGTATCTTTAGCCCAGCATTTT.